The source of this TCR beta chain is a study of blood T cell repertoires in COVID-19. Overall study: The study drew acute and convalescent COVID-19 samples from the United States, Italy and Spain. The analysed material was cDNA or gDNA that came from T cells, B-cell-depleted T cells, or PBMCs.

Repertoires were generated with immunoSEQ multiplex PCR, while TCRdb's copy carries only in-frame clones and drops some. The data contain some 150,000 clones, 81% of them singletons. CDR1 and CDR2 from the germline V gene are MGHRA and YSYEKL. The CDR3 consists of 15 residues. Trimming took 1 base from V and 2 from J; bases not matched to a gene: 4. Sample: peripheral blood. The receptor was derived from a woman between 55 and 75 years old with active or convalescent COVID-19. The chain links TRBV4-1 to TRBJ1-2, with 7 bases lining up with TRBD1. CDR3 residues: CASSQGPTGNYGYTF. The CDR3 nucleotides read TGCGCCAGCAGCCAAGGCCCGACAGGGAACTATGGCTACACCTTC.